These T cell receptor beta chains were read from a single sample in a study of blood T cell repertoires in COVID-19. Sequencing used immunoSEQ multiplex PCR; TCRdb keeps in-frame clones, though not all of them. The sample includes roughly 140,000 clones, around 78% of them seen just once. Sequencing was done on a sample of peripheral blood. Every receptor here comes from a woman aged 55 to 70 with acute or convalescent COVID-19. CDR3s include the opening cysteine and the closing phenylalanine or tryptophan. A D gene is named only where the DNA matches it firmly. Clone size is stated in some rows and not others, as once, few, many or a class when expanded.

d_gene | j_gene | v_gene | abundance | CDR3nt | CDR3aa
- | TRBJ2-7 | TRBV7-9 | - | TGTGCCAGCAGCTCCTTGACGGGCTACGAGCAGTACTTC | CASSSLTGYEQYF
TRBD2 | TRBJ2-7 | TRBV11-2 | - | TGTGCCAGCAGCTTAGAAACCCGGAGGCGGGGACTAGCGGAATACGAGCAGTACTTC | CASSLETRRRGLAEYEQYF
TRBD1 | TRBJ1-2 | TRBV7-9 | - | TGTGCCAGCAGCTACTCCATCGACAGGGGTAATGGCTACACCTTC | CASSYSIDRGNGYTF
TRBD2 | TRBJ2-7 | TRBV29-1 | few | TGCAGCGTTGTCTCCGGGACTAACTACGAGCAGTACTTC | CSVVSGTNYEQYF
TRBD2 | TRBJ2-6 | TRBV28 | - | TGTGCCAGCAGTTTGAGGGAGGGATTCTCTGGGGCCAACGTCCTGACTTTC | CASSLREGFSGANVLTF
- | TRBJ2-5 | TRBV5-1 | - | TGCGCCAGCAGCTTGGGCAGGGGCGGTGAGACCCAGTACTTC | CASSLGRGGETQYF
TRBD2 | TRBJ2-5 | TRBV25-1 | - | TGTGCCAGCGAAGAAACTAGCGGGAGTAGGGCCCAGTACTTC | CASEETSGSRAQYF
- | TRBJ2-1 | TRBV10-3 | - | TGTGCCATCAGTGAGGGGCAAGGGGGCTACAATGAGCAGTTCTTC | CAISEGQGGYNEQFF
- | TRBJ2-7 | TRBV28 | few | TGTGCCAGCAGTTTGATGGGTACTAGTCGCTACGAGCAGTACTTC | CASSLMGTSRYEQYF
TRBD2 | TRBJ2-7 | TRBV5-1 | - | TGCGCCAGCAGCTCAGCGGGAGGGCCCTACGAGCAGTACTTC | CASSSAGGPYEQYF
- | TRBJ2-5 | TRBV5-6 | - | TGTGCCAGCAGCTTTAGGACTCGCCGTTGGGCCCAGTACTTC | CASSFRTRRWAQYF
- | TRBJ1-1 | TRBV6-5 | - | TGTGCCAGCAGCCCGGGGATAAACACTGAAGCTTTCTTT | CASSPGINTEAFF
TRBD2 | TRBJ2-1 | TRBV28 | - | TGTGCCAGCAGGATCCCGGGACAGCCGCTGGCGGGAGGGCAGGCTGAGCAGTTCTTC | CASRIPGQPLAGGQAEQFF
- | TRBJ1-1 | TRBV3-1/TRBV3-2 | - | TGTGCCAGCAGCCAAGTAACAGGTAAAGGGAACACTGAAGCTTTCTTT | CASSQVTGKGNTEAFF
- | TRBJ1-1 | TRBV19 | - | TGTGCCAGTAGCTCGACAGGGAACACTGAAGCTTTCTTT | CASSSTGNTEAFF
- | TRBJ2-4 | TRBV7-9 | - | TGTGCCAGCAGCTCAGCGACAGTAGCCAAAAACATTCAGTACTTC | CASSSATVAKNIQYF
- | TRBJ1-6 | TRBV28 | - | TGTGCCAGCAGTTTAGCTAACGCCTATAATTCACCCCTCCACTTT | CASSLANAYNSPLHF
TRBD1 | TRBJ2-2 | TRBV2 | - | TGTGCCAGCACCGTTCGGACAGGGGGGTCCACCGGGGAGCTGTTTTTT | CASTVRTGGSTGELFF
TRBD2 | TRBJ2-5 | TRBV15 | - | TGTGCCACCAGCAGGGGACTAGCGGGAGGGCTGGAAGAGACCCAGTACTTC | CATSRGLAGGLEETQYF
TRBD1 | TRBJ2-7 | TRBV6-5 | - | TGTGCCAGCAGGATTGGACAGGGGAGCTACGAGCAGTACTTC | CASRIGQGSYEQYF
TRBD1 | TRBJ2-1 | TRBV3-1/TRBV3-2 | - | TGTGCCAGCAGCCCCGGGACAGGGTACAATGAGCAGTTCTTC | CASSPGTGYNEQFF
TRBD2 | TRBJ2-1 | TRBV4-2 | - | TGTGCCAGCAGCCAAGGCGTGGCGGGAGGGCATGAGCAGTTCTTC | CASSQGVAGGHEQFF